These 10 T cell receptor beta chains were sequenced from one sample in a study of T cells in narcolepsy. Sequencing was performed with immunoSEQ multiplex PCR; in TCRdb, only in-frame clones are kept and a portion is missing. The table records under 35,000 clones, 83% of them present only once. The sequenced sample was memory (CD45RA-) CD4+ T cells from blood. The origin of the receptors is a human donor in good health.

This clone was seen just once. The chain employs TRBV5-1 and TRBJ2-7, with 9 nucleotides matching TRBD1. J gave up 2 bases and V 3 bases, and 6 bases lay outside the gene matches. The CDR3 consists of 15 residues. Germline V gene data show CDR1 as SGHRS and CDR2 as YFSETQ. CDR3 in amino acids: CASSYSGTGPYEQYF. In DNA, the CDR3 is TGCGCCAGCAGCTACTCCGGGACAGGGCCCTACGAGCAGTACTTC.

This clone was seen more than once but under ten times. The V gene is TRBV5-5, the J gene TRBJ2-7; TRBD1 aligns across 8 bases. J gave up 5 bases and V 6 bases, and 13 bases lay outside the gene matches. Germline values: CDR1 SGHKS, CDR2 YYEKEE (reference sequence). CDR3 length: 15 residues. This CDR3 reads CASTTPWTGSNEQYF. The CDR3 DNA reads TGTGCCAGCACCACACCCTGGACAGGGAGCAACGAGCAGTACTTC.

V usage is TRBV7-6 and J usage is TRBJ2-5; 11 nucleotides match TRBD2. Germline CDR1 and CDR2: SGHVS and FNYEAQ. The CDR3 has 17 residues. J gave up 7 bases and V 0 bases, and 10 bases lay outside the gene matches. CDR3: CASSLAGTSGGSRTQYF. Here the CDR3 DNA reads TGTGCCAGCAGCTTAGCCGGCACTAGCGGGGGTTCTAGGACCCAGTACTTC. Supplemented by reference TRBV7-6 and TRBJ2-5, the full variable domain reads GAGVSQSPRYKVTKRGQDVALRCDPISGHVSLYWYRQALGQGPEFLTYFNYEAQQDKSGLPNDRFSAERPEGSISTLTIQRTEQRDSAMYRCASSLAGTSGGSRTQYFGPGTRLLVL.

V usage is TRBV15 and J usage is TRBJ2-3; 7 positions agree with TRBD2. Germline V CDR1 and CDR2: LNHNV, YYDKDF (reference sequence). The CDR3 loop spans 17 amino acids. The V gene end was trimmed by 2 bases and the J gene end by 2 bases; junction bases not matched to a gene: 10. Here the CDR3 DNA reads TGTGCCACCAGCAGACCGGGCGGGGGAGCCACCACAGATACGCAGTATTTT. This gives the protein CATSRPGGGATTDTQYF.

The V and J genes are TRBV9 and TRBJ1-3; D is undetermined. The CDR3 loop spans 16 amino acids. The V end was cut by 2 bases, the J end by 0 bases, with 12 bases between. Per the germline V gene, CDR1 is SGDLS and CDR2 is YYNGEE. The chain's CDR3 is CASSVEPQGSGNTIYF. The DNA for the CDR3 is TGTGCCAGCAGCGTCGAACCCCAAGGCTCTGGAAACACCATATATTTT.

This chain joins TRBV4-1 and TRBJ2-5, with D hard to call. CDR1 MGHRA and CDR2 YSYEKL come from the germline V gene. The germline V and J ends were trimmed by 0 bases and 10 bases, with 12 bases remaining between them. CDR3 length: 13 amino acids. The CDR3 loop is CASSQDMDVGQYF. CDR3 in DNA: TGCGCCAGCAGCCAAGATATGGATGTAGGCCAGTACTTC.

The chain couples TRBV5-6 to TRBJ1-5; no firm D call. The V end was cut by 3 bases, the J end by 0 bases, with 10 bases between. Looked up from germline, CDR1 is SGHDT and CDR2 is YYEEEE. The CDR3 is made up of 15 amino acids. The CDR3, as DNA: TGTGCCAGCAGCTCTAGGTCTTATAGCAATCAGCCCCAGCATTTT. This sequence encodes CASSSRSYSNQPQHF.

V gene TRBV18 combines with J gene TRBJ1-5; D gene unclear. Trimming removed 4 bases at V and 1 base at J, with 5 bases between. The germline CDR1 and CDR2 sequences are KGHSH and LQKENI. The CDR3 is 13 amino acids. The CDR3 DNA reads as TGTGCCAGCTCACGGATGAGCAATCAGCCCCAGCATTTT. Translated: CASSRMSNQPQHF.

The chain recombines TRBV5-5 with TRBJ1-5, with D tentatively TRBD1 (5 bases). Germline values: CDR1 SGHKS, CDR2 YYEKEE (reference sequence). Trimming took 2 bases from V and 6 from J, leaving 18 bases between them. This CDR3 has 16 residues. The CDR3 nucleotides are TGTGCCAGCAGCTTCCAAGGGGTCGGAGGAATTCAGCCCCAGCATTTT. Translating gives CASSFQGVGGIQPQHF.

This chain connects TRBV4-1 to TRBJ2-7; possible D gene TRBD2, 6 bases. The germline V gene encodes CDR1 MGHRA and CDR2 YSYEKL. V lost 0 bases, J lost 5 bases, and 14 bases lay in between. This CDR3 is built from 15 residues. The CDR3 protein is CASSQEWLAKNEQYF. In DNA form, the CDR3 reads TGCGCCAGCAGCCAAGAGTGGCTAGCGAAGAACGAGCAGTACTTC.